This T cell receptor beta chain was profiled in a study of shared clonotypes between healthy human individuals. About 200 ng DNA, approximately 31,000 T cell genomes, went into each sorted-subset replicate PCR. Repertoires were generated with immunoSEQ multiplex PCR, while TCRdb's copy carries only in-frame clones and drops some. The sample yields about 2.1 million clones, 80% to 95% seen once. With V trimmed by 2 bases and J by 3 bases, 12 bases remained unmatched. Looked up from germline, CDR1 is MNHEY and CDR2 is SMNVEV (reference sequence). The CDR3 covers 19 residues. In the naive CD8 group, cells lacked CD45RO and were positively selected for CCR7, so terminally differentiated effector memory CD45RA+ cells were left out.

This receptor was taken from a man between 18 and 29 years old in good health. Some clones in this sample may be carry-over from other donors' samples. V is TRBV27 and J is TRBJ2-2, with 10 nucleotides matching TRBD2. Sequenced material: naive CD8+ T cells from PBMCs. The CDR3, as DNA: TGTGCCAGCAGTTTAGGGGTTGTTCGGCTAGCGGGGGACACCGGGGAGCTGTTTTTT. Encoded protein: CASSLGVVRLAGDTGELFF.